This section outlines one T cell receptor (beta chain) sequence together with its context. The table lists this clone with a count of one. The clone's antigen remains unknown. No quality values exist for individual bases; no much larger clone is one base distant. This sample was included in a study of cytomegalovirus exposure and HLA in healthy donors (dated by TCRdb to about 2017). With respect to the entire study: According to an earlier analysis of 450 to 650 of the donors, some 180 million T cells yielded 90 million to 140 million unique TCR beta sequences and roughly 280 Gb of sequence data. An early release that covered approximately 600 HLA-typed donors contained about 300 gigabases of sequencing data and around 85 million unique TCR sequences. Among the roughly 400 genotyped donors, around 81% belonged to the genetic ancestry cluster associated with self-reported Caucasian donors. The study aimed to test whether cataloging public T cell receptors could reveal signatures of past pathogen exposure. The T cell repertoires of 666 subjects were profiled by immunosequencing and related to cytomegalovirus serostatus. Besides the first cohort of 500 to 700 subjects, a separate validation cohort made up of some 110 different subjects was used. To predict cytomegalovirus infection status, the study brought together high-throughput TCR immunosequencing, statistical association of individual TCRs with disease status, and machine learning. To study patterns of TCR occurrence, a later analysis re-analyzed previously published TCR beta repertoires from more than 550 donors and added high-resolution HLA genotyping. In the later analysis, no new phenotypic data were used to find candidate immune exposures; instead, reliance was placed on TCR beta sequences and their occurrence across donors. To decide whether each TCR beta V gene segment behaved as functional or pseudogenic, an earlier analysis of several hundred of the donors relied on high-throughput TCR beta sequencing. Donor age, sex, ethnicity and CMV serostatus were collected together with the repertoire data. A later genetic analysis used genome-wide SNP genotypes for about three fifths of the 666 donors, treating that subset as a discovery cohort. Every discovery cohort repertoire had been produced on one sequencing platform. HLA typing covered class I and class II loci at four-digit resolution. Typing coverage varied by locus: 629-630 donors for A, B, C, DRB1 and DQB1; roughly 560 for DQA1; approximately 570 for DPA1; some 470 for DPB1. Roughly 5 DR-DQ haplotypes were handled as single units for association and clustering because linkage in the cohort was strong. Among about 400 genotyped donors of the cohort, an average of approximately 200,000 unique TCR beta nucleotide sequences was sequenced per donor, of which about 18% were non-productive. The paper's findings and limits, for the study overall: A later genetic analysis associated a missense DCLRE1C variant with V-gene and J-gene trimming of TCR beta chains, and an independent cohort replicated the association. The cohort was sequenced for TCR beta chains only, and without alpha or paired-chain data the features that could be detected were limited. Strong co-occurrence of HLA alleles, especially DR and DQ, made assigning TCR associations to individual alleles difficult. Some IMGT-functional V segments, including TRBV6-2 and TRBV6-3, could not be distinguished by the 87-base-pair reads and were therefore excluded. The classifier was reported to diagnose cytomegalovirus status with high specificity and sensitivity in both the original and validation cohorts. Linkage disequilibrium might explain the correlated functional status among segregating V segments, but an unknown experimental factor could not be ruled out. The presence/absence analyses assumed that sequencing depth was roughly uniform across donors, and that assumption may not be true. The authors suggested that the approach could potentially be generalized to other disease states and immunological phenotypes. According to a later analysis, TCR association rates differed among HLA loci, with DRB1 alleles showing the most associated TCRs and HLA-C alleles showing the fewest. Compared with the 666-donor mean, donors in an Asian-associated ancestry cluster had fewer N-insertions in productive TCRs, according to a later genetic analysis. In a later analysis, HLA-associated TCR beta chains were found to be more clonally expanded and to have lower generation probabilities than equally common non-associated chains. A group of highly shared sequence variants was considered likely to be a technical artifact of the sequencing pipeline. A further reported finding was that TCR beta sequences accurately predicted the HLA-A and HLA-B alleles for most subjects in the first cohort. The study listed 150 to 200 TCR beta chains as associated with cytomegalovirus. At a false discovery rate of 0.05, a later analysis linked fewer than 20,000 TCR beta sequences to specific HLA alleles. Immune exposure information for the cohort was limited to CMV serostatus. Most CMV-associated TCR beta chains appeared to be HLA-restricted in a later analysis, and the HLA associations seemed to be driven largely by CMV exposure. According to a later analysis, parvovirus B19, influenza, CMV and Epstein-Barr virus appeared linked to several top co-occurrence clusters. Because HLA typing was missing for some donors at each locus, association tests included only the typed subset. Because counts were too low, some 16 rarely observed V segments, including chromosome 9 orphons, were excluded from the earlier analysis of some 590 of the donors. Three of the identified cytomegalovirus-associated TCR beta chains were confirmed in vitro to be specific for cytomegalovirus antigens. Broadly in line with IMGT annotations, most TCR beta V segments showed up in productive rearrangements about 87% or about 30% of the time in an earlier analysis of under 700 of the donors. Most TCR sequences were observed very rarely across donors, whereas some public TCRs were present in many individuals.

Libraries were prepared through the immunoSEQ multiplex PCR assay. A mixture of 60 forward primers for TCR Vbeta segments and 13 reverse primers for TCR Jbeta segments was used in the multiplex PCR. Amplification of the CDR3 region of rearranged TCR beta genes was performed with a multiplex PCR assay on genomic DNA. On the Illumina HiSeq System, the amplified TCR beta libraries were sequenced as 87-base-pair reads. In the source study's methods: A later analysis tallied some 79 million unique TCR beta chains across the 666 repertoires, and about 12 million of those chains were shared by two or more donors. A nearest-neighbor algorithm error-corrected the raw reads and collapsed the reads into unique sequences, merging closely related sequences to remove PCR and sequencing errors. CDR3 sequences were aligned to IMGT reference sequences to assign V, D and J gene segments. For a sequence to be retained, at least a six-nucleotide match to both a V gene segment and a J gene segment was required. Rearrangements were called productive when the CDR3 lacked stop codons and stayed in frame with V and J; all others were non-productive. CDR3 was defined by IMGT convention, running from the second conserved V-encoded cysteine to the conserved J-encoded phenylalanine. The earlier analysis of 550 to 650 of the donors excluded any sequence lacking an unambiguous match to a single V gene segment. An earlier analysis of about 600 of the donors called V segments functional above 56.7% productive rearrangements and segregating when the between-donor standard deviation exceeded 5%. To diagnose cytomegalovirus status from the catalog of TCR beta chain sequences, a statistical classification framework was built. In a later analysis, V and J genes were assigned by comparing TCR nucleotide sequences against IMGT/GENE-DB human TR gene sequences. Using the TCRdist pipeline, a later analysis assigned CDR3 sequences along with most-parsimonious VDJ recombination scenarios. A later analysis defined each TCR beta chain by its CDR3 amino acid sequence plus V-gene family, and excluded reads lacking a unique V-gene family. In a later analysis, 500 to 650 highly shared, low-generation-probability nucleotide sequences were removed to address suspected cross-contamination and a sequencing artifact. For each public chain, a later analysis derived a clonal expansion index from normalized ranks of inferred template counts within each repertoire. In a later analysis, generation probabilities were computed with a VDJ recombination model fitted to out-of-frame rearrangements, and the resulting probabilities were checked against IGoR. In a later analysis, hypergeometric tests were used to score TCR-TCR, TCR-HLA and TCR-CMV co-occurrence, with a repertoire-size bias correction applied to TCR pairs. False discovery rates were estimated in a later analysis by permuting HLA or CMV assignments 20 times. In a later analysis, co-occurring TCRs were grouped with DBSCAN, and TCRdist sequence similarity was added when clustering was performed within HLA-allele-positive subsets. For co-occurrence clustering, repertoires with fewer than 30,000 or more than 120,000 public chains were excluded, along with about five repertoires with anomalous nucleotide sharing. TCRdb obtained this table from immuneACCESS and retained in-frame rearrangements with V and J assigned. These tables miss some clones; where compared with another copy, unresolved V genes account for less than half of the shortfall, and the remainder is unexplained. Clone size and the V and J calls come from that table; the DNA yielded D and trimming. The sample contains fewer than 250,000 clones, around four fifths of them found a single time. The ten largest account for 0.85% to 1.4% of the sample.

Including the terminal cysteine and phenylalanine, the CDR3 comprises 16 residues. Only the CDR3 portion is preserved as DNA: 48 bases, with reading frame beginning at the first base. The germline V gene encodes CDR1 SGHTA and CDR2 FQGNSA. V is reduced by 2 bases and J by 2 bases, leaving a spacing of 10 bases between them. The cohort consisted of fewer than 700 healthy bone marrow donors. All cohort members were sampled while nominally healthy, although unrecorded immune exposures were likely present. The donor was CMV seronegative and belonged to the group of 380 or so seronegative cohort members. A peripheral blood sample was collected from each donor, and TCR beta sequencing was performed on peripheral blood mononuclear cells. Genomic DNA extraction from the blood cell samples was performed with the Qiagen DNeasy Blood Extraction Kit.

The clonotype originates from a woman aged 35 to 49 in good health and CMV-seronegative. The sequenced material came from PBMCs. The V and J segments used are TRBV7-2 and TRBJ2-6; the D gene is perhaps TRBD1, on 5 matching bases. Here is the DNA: TGTGCCAGCAGCTTATCGTCAGGGCCTGGGGCCAACGTCCTGACTTTC. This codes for CASSLSSGPGANVLTF.